This note documents a single TCR beta chain sequence. This sample was included in a study of blood T cell repertoires in COVID-19. Study-wide background: Samples representing acute and convalescent COVID-19 were sourced from the United States, Italy and Spain.

CDR3 length: 15 amino acids. Germline V lookup: CDR1 LGHDT, CDR2 YNNKEL (reference sequence). V gave up 1 base and J gave up 4 bases; unmatched junction bases: 0. In the study's own analysis: The assay estimated nucleated cells by amplifying reference gene primers. TCRdb keeps only in-frame clones here, not all; method: immunoSEQ multiplex PCR. D and trimming come from the DNA, and the V and J calls and clone size come from that table. The profile covers about 130,000 clones, with 70% to 85% appearing a single time and roughly 15% taken by the ten largest. The chain combines TRBV3-1 (or the pseudogene TRBV3-2) with TRBJ2-3, with 12 bases fitting TRBD2. The TCR sequence derives from a woman in her 50s with acute or convalescent COVID-19. Sequenced input: peripheral blood. CDR3 sequence (DNA): TGTGCCAGCAGCCAAGGGACTAGCGGGGCAGATACGCAGTATTTT. Its translation is CASSQGTSGADTQYF.